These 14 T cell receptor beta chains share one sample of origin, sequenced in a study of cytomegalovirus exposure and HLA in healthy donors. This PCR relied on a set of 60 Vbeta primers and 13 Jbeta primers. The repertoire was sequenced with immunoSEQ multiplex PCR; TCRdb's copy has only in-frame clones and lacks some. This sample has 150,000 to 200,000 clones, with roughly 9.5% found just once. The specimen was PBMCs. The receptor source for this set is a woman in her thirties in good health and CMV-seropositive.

The CDR3 DNA sequence: TGTGCCAGTAGTATATGGGGGGAGGGAGGGCCTACCGCCGGGGAGCTGTTTTTT. This sequence encodes CASSIWGEGGPTAGELFF. The V call is TRBV19, the J call TRBJ2-2; 7 positions agree with TRBD2. Germline CDR1 is LNHDA and CDR2 is SQIVND (reference sequence). The trim removed 2 bases at V and 6 bases at J, leaving 15 bases unmatched. CDR3 length: 18 residues.

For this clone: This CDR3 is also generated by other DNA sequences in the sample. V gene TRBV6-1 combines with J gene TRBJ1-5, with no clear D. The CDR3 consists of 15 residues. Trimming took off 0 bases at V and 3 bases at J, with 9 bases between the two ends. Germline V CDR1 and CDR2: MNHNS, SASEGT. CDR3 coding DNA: TGTGCCAGCAGTGAAGCCGACTCCAACAATCAGCCCCAGCATTTT. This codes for CASSEADSNNQPQHF.

DNA of the CDR3: TGTGCCAGCAGTGAAAACTTTTTCTACGAGCAGTACTTC. It encodes CASSENFFYEQYF. V is TRBV6-1 and J is TRBJ2-7; D is uncertain. CDR3 length: 13 amino acids. Germline V CDR1 and CDR2: MNHNS, SASEGT. V lost 2 bases to trimming and J lost 3 bases, with 8 bases between them.

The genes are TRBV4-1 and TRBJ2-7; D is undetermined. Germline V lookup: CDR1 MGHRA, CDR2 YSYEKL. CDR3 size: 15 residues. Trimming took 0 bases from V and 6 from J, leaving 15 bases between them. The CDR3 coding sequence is TGCGCCAGCAGCCAAGATCCGGCTAGTGTTCTCGAGCAGTACTTC. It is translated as CASSQDPASVLEQYF.

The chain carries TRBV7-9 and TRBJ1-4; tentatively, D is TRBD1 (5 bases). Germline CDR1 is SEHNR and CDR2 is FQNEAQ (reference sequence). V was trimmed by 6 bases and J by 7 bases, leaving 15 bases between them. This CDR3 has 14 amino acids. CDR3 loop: CASSARVAGEKLFF. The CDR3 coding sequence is TGTGCCAGCAGTGCCAGGGTAGCTGGTGAAAAACTGTTTTTT.

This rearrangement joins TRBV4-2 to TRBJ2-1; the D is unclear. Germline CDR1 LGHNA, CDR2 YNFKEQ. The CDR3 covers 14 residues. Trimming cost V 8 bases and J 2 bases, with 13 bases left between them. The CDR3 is CASGSARTYNEQFF. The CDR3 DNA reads TGTGCCAGCGGTTCCGCGCGGACCTACAATGAGCAGTTCTTC.

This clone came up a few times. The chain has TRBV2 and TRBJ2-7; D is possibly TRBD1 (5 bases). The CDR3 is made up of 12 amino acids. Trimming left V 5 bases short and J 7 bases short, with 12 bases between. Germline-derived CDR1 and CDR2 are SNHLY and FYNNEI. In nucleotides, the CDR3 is TGTGCCAGCAGTCGAAACCCAGGGGAGCAGTACTTC. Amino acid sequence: CASSRNPGEQYF.

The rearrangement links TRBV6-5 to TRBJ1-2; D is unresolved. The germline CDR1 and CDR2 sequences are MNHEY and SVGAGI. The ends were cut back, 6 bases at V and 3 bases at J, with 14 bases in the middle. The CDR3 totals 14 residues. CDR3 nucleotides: TGTGCCAGCAGCCCGCCGGGTGGTGACTATGGCTACACCTTC. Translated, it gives CASSPPGGDYGYTF.

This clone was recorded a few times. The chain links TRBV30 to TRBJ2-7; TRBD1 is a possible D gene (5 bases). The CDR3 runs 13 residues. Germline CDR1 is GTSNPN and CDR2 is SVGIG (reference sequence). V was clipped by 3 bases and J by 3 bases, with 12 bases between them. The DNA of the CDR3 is TGTGCCTGGAGACAGGTGGGGCACTACGAGCAGTACTTC. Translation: CAWRQVGHYEQYF. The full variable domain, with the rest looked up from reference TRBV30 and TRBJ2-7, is SQTIHQWPATLVQPVGSPLSLECTVEGTSNPNLYWYRQAAGRGLQLLFYSVGIGQISSEVPQNLSASRPQDRQFILSSKKLLLSDSGFYLCAWRQVGHYEQYFGPGTRLTVT.

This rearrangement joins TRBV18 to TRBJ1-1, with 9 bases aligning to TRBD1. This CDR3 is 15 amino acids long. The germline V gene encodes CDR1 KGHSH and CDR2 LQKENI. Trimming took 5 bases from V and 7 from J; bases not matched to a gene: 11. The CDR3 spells CASSSKTGGGGEAFF. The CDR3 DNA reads TGTGCCAGCTCATCTAAGACAGGGGGAGGGGGTGAAGCTTTCTTT.

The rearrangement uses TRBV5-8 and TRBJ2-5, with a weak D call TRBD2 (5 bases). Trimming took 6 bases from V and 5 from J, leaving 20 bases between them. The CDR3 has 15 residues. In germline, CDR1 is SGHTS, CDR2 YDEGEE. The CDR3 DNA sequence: TGTGCCAGCACCTTAGGCAGCGGAACGTGGGAGACCCAGTACTTC. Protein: CASTLGSGTWETQYF. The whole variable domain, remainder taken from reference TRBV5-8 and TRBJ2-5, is EAGVTQSPTHLIKTRGQQATLRCSPISGHTSVYWYQQALGLGLQFLLWYDEGEERNRGNFPPRFSGRQFPNYSSELNVNALELEDSALYLCASTLGSGTWETQYFGPGTRLLVL.

CDR3: CASSLNRNNEQFF. CDR3 nucleotides: TGCGCCAGCAGCTTGAACAGAAACAATGAGCAGTTCTTC. V gene TRBV5-1 combines with J gene TRBJ2-1; D remains ambiguous. The germline V gene has CDR1 SGHRS and CDR2 YFSETQ. V lost 1 base, J lost 5 bases, and 7 bases lay in between. CDR3 length equals 13 residues. Filled out from reference TRBV5-1 and TRBJ2-1, the complete variable domain reads KAGVTQTPRYLIKTRGQQVTLSCSPISGHRSVSWYQQTPGQGLQFLFEYFSETQRNKGNFPGRFSGRQFSNSRSEMNVSTLELGDSALYLCASSLNRNNEQFFGPGTRLTVL.

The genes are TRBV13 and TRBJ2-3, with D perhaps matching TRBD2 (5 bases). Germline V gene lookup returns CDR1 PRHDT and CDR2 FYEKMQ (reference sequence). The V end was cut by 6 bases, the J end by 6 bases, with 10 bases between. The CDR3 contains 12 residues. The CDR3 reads CASSTPGDTQYF. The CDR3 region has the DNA TGTGCCAGCAGTACCCCGGGGGATACGCAGTATTTT.

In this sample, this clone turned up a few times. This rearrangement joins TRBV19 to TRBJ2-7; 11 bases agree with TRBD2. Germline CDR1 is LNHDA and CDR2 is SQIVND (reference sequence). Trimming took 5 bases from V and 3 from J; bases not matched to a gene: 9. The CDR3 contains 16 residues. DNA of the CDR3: TGTGCCAGTAGTCCCCTAGGGACTAGCGGTATCTACGAGCAGTACTTC. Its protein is CASSPLGTSGIYEQYF.